Listed below are T cell receptor beta chains from one sample, sequenced in a study of blood T cell repertoires in COVID-19. Some clones are missing from TCRdb's copy, which holds only in-frame ones; the method was immunoSEQ multiplex PCR. This sample has 280,000 or so clones, with approximately 90% found just once. The sample was peripheral blood. Source of these receptors: a woman aged 25 to 39 who had recovered from COVID-19. Each CDR3 is given with its conserved first and last residue. A D gene is named only where the DNA matches it firmly. Clone size is stated in some rows and not others, as once, few, many or a class when expanded.

v_call	d_call	j_call	clone_size	cdr3_nt	cdr3_aa
TRBV28	TRBD2	TRBJ2-3	NA	TGTGCCAGCAGTTCAAGCGGGGGGAATAGCACAGATACGCAGTATTTT	CASSSSGGNSTDTQYF
TRBV9	TRBD1	TRBJ1-2	NA	TGTGCCAGCAGCGTGACCCCGGGACAGGGGAACTATGGCTACACCTTC	CASSVTPGQGNYGYTF
TRBV19	NA	TRBJ1-2	NA	TGTGCCACTAGTCCGGGATATAACTATGGCTACACCTTC	CATSPGYNYGYTF
TRBV9	TRBD1	TRBJ1-2	once	TGTGCCAGCAGCGTAGGCAGGGGGGACTATGGCTACACCTTC	CASSVGRGDYGYTF
TRBV11-2	NA	TRBJ1-6	NA	TGTGCCAGCAGCTTAGAAAGCAATTCACCCCTCCACTTT	CASSLESNSPLHF
TRBV7-7	NA	TRBJ2-6	NA	TGTGCCAGCAGCCCCCTTGAGGCTGGGGCCAACGTCCTGACTTTC	CASSPLEAGANVLTF
TRBV27	TRBD2	TRBJ2-2	NA	TGTGCCAGCAGTTTGGGGGGGGTCTACACCGGGGAGCTGTTTTTT	CASSLGGVYTGELFF
TRBV5-1	NA	TRBJ1-1	NA	TGCGCCAGCAGCTTGGGAGTGGCGGACACTGAAGCTTTCTTT	CASSLGVADTEAFF
TRBV24-1	TRBD1	TRBJ2-4	NA	TGTGCCACGGGGGACAGGGGGCAAAACATTCAGTACTTC	CATGDRGQNIQYF
TRBV10-3	NA	TRBJ2-2	NA	TGTGCCATCAGTGACAGGGGTACGAACACCGGGGAGCTGTTTTTT	CAISDRGTNTGELFF
TRBV29-1	NA	TRBJ1-5	NA	TGCAGCGTCGGGACACCCGATCAGCCCCAGCATTTT	CSVGTPDQPQHF
TRBV6-5	NA	TRBJ1-2	once	TGTGCCAGCAGTTCGACGGGTAGGAAGCTCTATGGCTACACCTTC	CASSSTGRKLYGYTF
TRBV3-1/TRBV3-2	TRBD2	TRBJ2-2	NA	TGTGCCAGCAAGGGCGGGACTACCCTTAACACCGGGGAGCTGTTTTTT	CASKGGTTLNTGELFF
TRBV9	NA	TRBJ1-6	once	TGTGCCAGCAGCGTACAGGGTGGGGAGGATTCACCCCTCCACTTT	CASSVQGGEDSPLHF
TRBV11-2	TRBD2	TRBJ2-5	few	TGTGCCAGCAGCTCGGGACTAGCGGGGAGAAGAGAGACCCAGTACTTC	CASSSGLAGRRETQYF
TRBV2	NA	TRBJ2-3	once	TGTGCCAGCAGTGAATCCACCGGGAGCACAGATACGCAGTATTTT	CASSESTGSTDTQYF
TRBV19	NA	TRBJ2-5	once	TGTGCCAGTAGTATCTCTACTCTTCAAGAGACCCAGTACTTC	CASSISTLQETQYF
TRBV4-1	NA	TRBJ2-3	NA	TGCGCCAGCAGCCAGGAGCAGGGGACAGATACGCAGTATTTT	CASSQEQGTDTQYF
TRBV20-1	NA	TRBJ1-2	NA	TGCAGTGGGGGCAGCCCCTATGGCTACACCTTC	CSGGSPYGYTF
TRBV7-8	TRBD1	TRBJ1-1	NA	TGTGCCAGCAGCCCGACCCCAGGGGGGAACACTGAAGCTTTCTTT	CASSPTPGGNTEAFF
TRBV6-2/TRBV6-3	TRBD2	TRBJ2-1	NA	TGTGCCAGCAGTCAATATAGCGGGGGGTGGGACAATGAGCAGTTCTTC	CASSQYSGGWDNEQFF
TRBV11-2	TRBD2	TRBJ2-3	NA	TGTGCCAGCAGCCCCCGGGGGGGGCTAGCGTGGGGAGGCGATACGCAGTATTTT	CASSPRGGLAWGGDTQYF